The 27 T cell receptor beta chains below all came from one sample that was sequenced in a study of blood T cell repertoires in COVID-19. TCRdb's copy holds only in-frame clones and misses some; the assay was immunoSEQ multiplex PCR. The sample holds about 200,000 clones, about 90% seen once. The sequenced sample consisted of peripheral blood. Source of these receptors: a man aged 40-50 years with active or convalescent COVID-19.

This clone was seen only once. CDR3 region: CASSFEQGGGNTIYF. Written as DNA, the CDR3 is TGTGCCAGCAGTTTCGAACAGGGCGGTGGAAACACCATATATTTT. The V and J genes are TRBV7-9 and TRBJ1-3; tentative D call: TRBD1 (6 bases). V was clipped by 6 bases and J by 3 bases, with 15 bases between them. This CDR3 has 15 residues. Per the germline V gene, CDR1 is SEHNR and CDR2 is FQNEAQ (reference sequence).

V and J are TRBV5-4 and TRBJ2-3; 9 nucleotides match TRBD2. CDR3 length: 17 amino acids. Germline V gene data show CDR1 as SGHNT and CDR2 as YYREEE (reference sequence). Trimming removed 2 bases from V and 4 bases from J; junction bases left unmatched: 11. The CDR3 coding sequence is TGTGCCAGCAGCTTAAGCGGGAGGTTGAAGTTGGCAGATACGCAGTATTTT. Protein product: CASSLSGRLKLADTQYF.

As DNA, the CDR3 is TGTGCCAGCGCACTCAAGGGGGTGGGCTATGGCTACACCTTC. Protein product: CASALKGVGYGYTF. The chain employs TRBV3-1 (or the pseudogene TRBV3-2) and TRBJ1-2, with D possibly being TRBD1 (6 bases). Trimming removed 8 bases from V and 4 bases from J, with 17 bases in between. Germline lookup yields CDR1 LGHDT and CDR2 YNNKEL (reference sequence). The CDR3 is 14 residues long.

This clone has more than one count but fewer than ten. The chain has TRBV9 and TRBJ2-2; TRBD2 matches 9 bases. CDR3 size: 16 residues. Looked up from germline, CDR1 is SGDLS and CDR2 is YYNGEE. V gave up 3 bases and J gave up 1 base; unmatched junction bases: 4. CDR3 in amino acids: CASSARAGGNTGELFF. CDR3 DNA: TGTGCCAGCAGCGCAAGAGCGGGAGGGAACACCGGGGAGCTGTTTTTT.

The chain carries TRBV29-1 and TRBJ1-3; tentative D call: TRBD1 (6 bases). Trimming removed 5 bases from V and 3 bases from J, with 11 bases in between. Germline-derived CDR1 and CDR2 are SQVTM and ANQGSEA. There are 13 residues in the CDR3. CDR3 region: CSVRGAGGNTIYF. In DNA form, the CDR3 reads TGCAGCGTTCGGGGGGCAGGTGGAAACACCATATATTTT.

The chain carries TRBV12-2 and TRBJ1-4. TRBV12-2 has pseudogene status. The CDR3 sequence is 15 residues long. CDR3 in DNA: TGTGCAACCCCAAGCTTCCCGGCAACTAATGAAAAACTGTTTTTT. It is translated as CATPSFPATNEKLFF.

This sequence joins TRBV18 and TRBJ1-1; possible D gene TRBD1, 6 bases. CDR3 size: 13 residues. V dropped 5 bases and J dropped 3 bases, with 10 bases sitting between them. Germline-derived CDR1 and CDR2 are KGHSH and LQKENI. CDR3 nucleotide sequence: TGTGCCAGCTCATCAAACAGGGACACTGAAGCTTTCTTT. Translation gives CASSSNRDTEAFF. Combining the CDR3 with reference TRBV18 and TRBJ1-1 gives the whole variable domain NAGVMQNPRHLVRRRGQEARLRCSPMKGHSHVYWYRQLPEEGLKFMVYLQKENIIDESGMPKERFSAEFPKEGPSILRIQQVVRGDSAAYFCASSSNRDTEAFFGQGTRLTVV.

The V and J genes are TRBV5-1 and TRBJ1-5; 7 bases match TRBD1. The germline gives CDR1 SGHRS, CDR2 YFSETQ. V trimming: 1 base; J trimming: 5 bases; junction bases outside the gene matches: 18. The CDR3 has 19 amino acids. The chain's CDR3 is CASSLLDSEIYRGYQPQHF. CDR3 in DNA: TGCGCCAGCAGCTTGCTTGATTCAGAAATATACAGGGGCTATCAGCCCCAGCATTTT. Looking up the rest from reference TRBV5-1 and TRBJ1-5 gives the full variable domain: KAGVTQTPRYLIKTRGQQVTLSCSPISGHRSVSWYQQTPGQGLQFLFEYFSETQRNKGNFPGRFSGRQFSNSRSEMNVSTLELGDSALYLCASSLLDSEIYRGYQPQHFGDGTRLSIL.

This clone was recorded once. This sequence joins TRBV5-1 and TRBJ1-3; no clear D gene. The CDR3 sequence is 13 residues long. The V gene's germline CDR1 is SGHRS and CDR2 YFSETQ. Between the trimmed V and J ends, which lost 3 bases and 4 bases, there was a span of 8 bases. The CDR3 region is CASSSGGGNTIYF. CDR3 DNA: TGCGCCAGCAGCTCAGGAGGGGGAAACACCATATATTTT.

This sequence joins TRBV7-9 and TRBJ1-2, with TRBD1 identical over 12 bases. V lost 4 bases, J lost 8 bases, and 5 bases stayed unmatched. Germline loops: CDR1 SEHNR, CDR2 FQNEAQ (reference sequence). This CDR3 is 14 amino acids long. The CDR3 spells CASSSEGQGAGYTF. The CDR3 nucleotides read TGTGCCAGCAGCTCAGAGGGACAGGGGGCGGGCTACACCTTC.

The gene calls are TRBV23-1 and TRBJ1-5; possibly TRBD1 for D (6 bases). TRBV23-1 is filed as an ORF, its function uncertain. The CDR3 extends over 18 amino acids. V lost 7 bases and J 7 bases, leaving 29 bases between the germline ends. CDR3 nucleotides: TGCGCCAGCATACGGTTTCGGACAGCCGGTCAGGGCGGCCAGCCCCAGCATTTT. It specifies CASIRFRTAGQGGQPQHF.

The chain joins TRBV4-2 to TRBJ2-7; 7 bases line up with TRBD1. The V and J ends lost 0 bases and 4 bases, in that order; junction bases with no gene match: 9. CDR1 and CDR2 from the germline V gene are LGHNA and YNFKEQ. CDR3 length: 16 amino acids. The DNA for the CDR3 is TGTGCCAGCAGCCAAGACTCGGCAGGGGGTAGTTACGAGCAGTACTTC. Its protein is CASSQDSAGGSYEQYF.

The sample holds one count of this clone. The rearrangement joins TRBV5-1 to TRBJ1-1; no clear D. Between the trimmed V and J ends, which lost 4 bases and 6 bases, there was a span of 16 bases. Germline V lookup: CDR1 SGHRS, CDR2 YFSETQ. The CDR3 loop spans 14 amino acids. The CDR3 DNA is TGCGCCAGCAGCAGGCCGACGGAAGGAGCTGAAGCTTTCTTT. Its translation: CASSRPTEGAEAFF.

Only one count was recorded for this clone. This rearrangement joins TRBV11-3 to TRBJ2-1, with 10 bases aligning to TRBD2. Trimming cost V 5 bases and J 3 bases; bases outside gene matches: 4. There are 15 residues in the CDR3. From germline, CDR1 is SGHNT and CDR2 YENEEA. The CDR3: CASSLAGDRYNEQFF. The CDR3 DNA sequence: TGTGCCAGCAGCCTAGCGGGGGACCGCTACAATGAGCAGTTCTTC.

The genes are TRBV7-9 and TRBJ1-5; D may be TRBD1 (6 bases). Germline CDR1 and CDR2: SEHNR and FQNEAQ (reference sequence). The CDR3 is 14 residues long. Trimming pared 3 bases from V and 4 bases from J, leaving 10 bases between. CDR3 nucleotides: TGTGCCAGCAGCTTGAGAGGGGGTAATCAGCCCCAGCATTTT. It is translated as CASSLRGGNQPQHF.

This sequence joins TRBV30 and TRBJ2-7; 10 bases agree with TRBD2. CDR1 GTSNPN and CDR2 SVGIG come from the germline V gene (reference sequence). The CDR3 runs to 18 residues. J gave up 1 base and V 0 bases, and 12 bases lay outside the gene matches. The CDR3, as DNA: TGTGCCTGGAGTGTACTGCCCGTGATAGCGGGAGGTTCCTACGAGCAGTACTTC. It specifies CAWSVLPVIAGGSYEQYF.

The rearrangement uses TRBV23-1 and TRBJ2-7; D possibly corresponds to TRBD1 (6 bases). Being an ORF, TRBV23-1 has a function that is uncertain. This CDR3 has 14 amino acids. V dropped 6 bases and J dropped 3 bases, with 15 bases sitting between them. The CDR3 nucleotides are TGCGCCAGCAGGTTCGGACAGAGACTCTACGAGCAGTACTTC. Residues: CASRFGQRLYEQYF.

The V gene is TRBV3-1 (or the pseudogene TRBV3-2), the J gene TRBJ2-6; no clear D gene. With 4 bases removed from V and 3 bases from J, the gap between germline ends came to 13 bases. Germline lookup yields CDR1 LGHDT and CDR2 YNNKEL (reference sequence). CDR3 length equals 16 residues. DNA for the CDR3: TGTGCCAGCAGCCTACAAGATTCCCTTGGGGCCAACGTCCTGACTTTC. Its protein is CASSLQDSLGANVLTF.

The rearrangement joins TRBV24-1 to TRBJ2-7, with D possibly being TRBD1 (6 bases). Germline V gives CDR1 KGHDR, CDR2 SFDVKD. Trimming took off 9 bases at V and 4 bases at J, with 12 bases between the two ends. The CDR3 totals 12 residues. The CDR3 nucleotides read TGTGCCACCTCCGAGAGGGGGTACGAGCAGTACTTC. Translated: CATSERGYEQYF.

The rearrangement uses TRBV19 and TRBJ1-5; TRBD1 matches 7 bases. J was trimmed by 6 bases and V by 5 bases; bases with no gene match: 7. CDR3 length: 14 residues. From germline, CDR1 is LNHDA and CDR2 SQIVND (reference sequence). The chain's CDR3 is CASSRQGSGQPQHF. The CDR3 coding sequence is TGTGCCAGTAGTCGACAGGGTAGTGGTCAGCCCCAGCATTTT.

This chain uses TRBV13 with TRBJ2-1; 8 bases fit TRBD1. This CDR3 spans 15 amino acids. Germline V gene sequence: CDR1 PRHDT, CDR2 FYEKMQ (reference sequence). V lost 1 base, J lost 4 bases, and 3 bases stayed unmatched. CDR3 region: CASSLAGGRYNEQFF. The CDR3 DNA reads TGTGCCAGCAGCTTAGCAGGGGGCAGGTACAATGAGCAGTTCTTC. The whole variable domain, filled in from reference TRBV13 and TRBJ2-1, reads AAGVIQSPRHLIKEKRETATLKCYPIPRHDTVYWYQQGPGQDPQFLISFYEKMQSDKGSIPDRFSAQQFSDYHSELNMSSLELGDSALYFCASSLAGGRYNEQFFGPGTRLTVL.

This chain joins TRBV21-1 and TRBJ2-3; the table assigns TRBD1, which was not confirmed against the DNA. TRBV21-1 is given as a pseudogene. This CDR3 region has 17 residues. CDR3 sequence: CANLYAGTGALRNTQYF. In DNA form, the CDR3 reads TGTGCCAACCTCTATGCCGGGACAGGGGCCCTCCGGAATACGCAGTATTTT.

The chain employs TRBV18 and TRBJ2-5; D might be TRBD2 (6 bases). This CDR3 region has 16 residues. V lost 0 bases and J 3 bases, leaving 14 bases between the germline ends. Per germline, CDR1 KGHSH and CDR2 LQKENI. The CDR3 DNA reads as TGTGCCAGCTCACCACCCTCAGCGGGTGTAAAAGAGACCCAGTACTTC. Translating it yields CASSPPSAGVKETQYF.

The rearrangement links TRBV5-1 to TRBJ1-2, with 7 bases lining up with TRBD1. Germline CDR1 reads SGHRS; CDR2 reads YFSETQ. The junction had 0 bases not matched to a gene; V was cut back by 0 bases and J by 1 base. The CDR3 totals 14 residues. Here the CDR3 reads CASSLGQGNYGYTF. The DNA for the CDR3 is TGCGCCAGCAGCTTGGGACAGGGTAACTATGGCTACACCTTC.

This chain links TRBV4-1 with TRBJ2-5; 11 bases are shared with TRBD1. The germline CDR1 and CDR2 sequences are MGHRA and YSYEKL. J was trimmed by 4 bases and V by 4 bases; bases with no gene match: 8. There are 16 residues in the CDR3. The chain's CDR3 is CASSLLGQGAGETQYF. The CDR3 bases are TGCGCCAGCAGCCTCTTAGGACAGGGGGCTGGAGAGACCCAGTACTTC.

The chain links TRBV25-1 to TRBJ1-6, with D perhaps TRBD1 (5 bases). Trimming removed 6 bases at V and 2 bases at J, with 8 bases between. The CDR3 loop spans 14 amino acids. CDR1 and CDR2 from the germline V gene are MGHDK and SYGVNS. Here the CDR3 reads CASSPGPYNSPLHF. For the CDR3, the DNA is TGTGCCAGCAGCCCAGGGCCCTATAATTCACCCCTCCACTTT. Complete variable domain (other parts from reference TRBV25-1 and TRBJ1-6): EADIYQTPRYLVIGTGKKITLECSQTMGHDKMYWYQQDPGMELHLIHYSYGVNSTEKGDLSSESTVSRIRTEHFPLTLESARPSHTSQYLCASSPGPYNSPLHFGNGTRLTVT.

This rearrangement joins TRBV4-1 to TRBJ2-1; D is unresolved. Per germline, CDR1 MGHRA and CDR2 YSYEKL. There are 16 residues in the CDR3. V dropped 4 bases and J dropped 0 bases, with 13 bases sitting between them. CDR3 nucleotide sequence: TGCGCCAGCAGCCCTCAGGCCATTAGCTCCTACAATGAGCAGTTCTTC. Its protein product is CASSPQAISSYNEQFF.